A single sample is the source of the 32 T cell receptor beta chains below, sequenced in a study of control samples from healthy donors and cancer patients. The repertoire was sequenced with immunoSEQ multiplex PCR; TCRdb's copy has only in-frame clones and lacks some. The repertoire holds around 150,000 clones, with roughly 90% as singletons. The sequencing input was blood. These TCRs come from a young man in good health.

The J gene is TRBJ1-6, the V gene TRBV15; D remains unclear. The germline gives CDR1 LNHNV, CDR2 YYDKDF (reference sequence). The V end was cut by 1 base, the J end by 5 bases, with 9 bases between. This CDR3 contains 15 residues. This CDR3 is CATSRGRANNSPLHF. The CDR3 DNA is TGTGCCACCAGCAGAGGGCGAGCCAATAATTCACCCCTCCACTTT.

In DNA form, the CDR3 reads TGCAGCGTTGAGGAAACTAGGGGCCCGGGGGCTTTCTTT. This codes for CSVEETRGPGAFF. The chain joins TRBV29-1 to TRBJ1-1; TRBD1 might be the D (5 bases). CDR3 length: 13 amino acids. V lost 3 bases, J lost 11 bases, and 19 bases lay in between. Per the germline V gene, CDR1 is SQVTM and CDR2 is ANQGSEA.

The genes are TRBV2 and TRBJ2-7, with 9 nucleotides matching TRBD1. V shed 6 bases, J shed 2 bases, and the junction held 8 bases outside the gene matches. Germline V gene data show CDR1 as SNHLY and CDR2 as FYNNEI. The CDR3 is 15 amino acids. CDR3 protein: CASRGGQGRAYEQYF. The CDR3 DNA sequence: TGTGCCAGCAGGGGTGGACAGGGGCGGGCCTACGAGCAGTACTTC.

The gene calls are TRBV7-8 and TRBJ2-7, with D possibly being TRBD1 (5 bases). In germline, CDR1 is SGHVS, CDR2 FQNEAQ. This CDR3 comprises 12 residues. V was cut by 2 bases and J by 3 bases, with 5 bases left in between. The DNA of the CDR3 is TGTGCCAGCAGCTTACAGGGCTACGAGCAGTACTTC. This encodes CASSLQGYEQYF.

The chain employs TRBV3-1 (or the pseudogene TRBV3-2) and TRBJ1-5; D call uncertain. Trimming cost V 4 bases and J 2 bases, with 6 bases left between them. CDR1 is LGHDT and CDR2 is YNNKEL in the germline V gene (reference sequence). This CDR3 contains 13 residues. The DNA for the CDR3 is TGTGCCAGCAGCCTCAAGGGCAATCAGCCCCAGCATTTT. As protein: CASSLKGNQPQHF.

The chain uses TRBV18 and TRBJ2-2, with D perhaps TRBD2 (6 bases). Germline CDR1 is KGHSH and CDR2 is LQKENI. This CDR3 contains 16 residues. V lost 3 bases, J lost 2 bases, and 13 bases lay in between. The CDR3 nucleotides read TGTGCCAGCTCACCTAAGGGACTCATTAACACCGGGGAGCTGTTTTTT. Translating gives CASSPKGLINTGELFF. The variable domain in full, with the rest retrieved from reference TRBV18 and TRBJ2-2, is NAGVMQNPRHLVRRRGQEARLRCSPMKGHSHVYWYRQLPEEGLKFMVYLQKENIIDESGMPKERFSAEFPKEGPSILRIQQVVRGDSAAYFCASSPKGLINTGELFFGEGSRLTVL.

This chain's CDR3 is CASSPGVGTPGGELFF. CDR3 sequence (DNA): TGTGCCAGCAGCCCTGGAGTGGGGACTCCCGGAGGGGAGCTGTTTTTT. V gene TRBV7-8 combines with J gene TRBJ2-2; possibly TRBD2 for D (6 bases). CDR3 length equals 16 residues. V dropped 5 bases and J dropped 8 bases, with 21 bases sitting between them. Germline V CDR1 and CDR2: SGHVS, FQNEAQ. The full variable domain, its missing parts supplied by reference TRBV7-8 and TRBJ2-2, is GAGVSQSPRYKVAKRGQDVALRCDPISGHVSLFWYQQALGQGPEFLTYFQNEAQLDKSGLPSDRFFAERPEGSVSTLKIQRTQQEDSAVYLCASSPGVGTPGGELFFGEGSRLTVL.

The chain is built from TRBV5-1 and TRBJ1-1; D perhaps matches TRBD1 (5 bases). The CDR3 has 12 residues. Per germline, CDR1 SGHRS and CDR2 YFSETQ. Between the trimmed V and J ends, which lost 1 base and 7 bases, there was a span of 8 bases. The CDR3 is CASSLPGNEAFF. The CDR3 DNA reads TGCGCCAGCAGCTTGCCAGGGAATGAAGCTTTCTTT.

This clone appeared a few times. V is TRBV6-6 and J is TRBJ1-4; TRBD1 matches 7 bases. Germline CDR1 is MNHNY and CDR2 is SVGAGI (reference sequence). J lost 8 bases, V lost 8 bases, and 14 bases had no gene match. The CDR3 runs 15 residues. The chain's CDR3 is CASAVQGGSREKLFF. The DNA of the CDR3 is TGTGCCAGCGCGGTCCAGGGGGGCTCCCGGGAAAAACTGTTTTTT.

About this clone: The junction differs from germline at one of its ends, possibly a read error. CDR3 nucleotide sequence: TGTGCCAGTAGTTTCAAATTGGCCCTCTTCTTC. Its translation: CASSFKLALFF. The chain carries TRBV19 and TRBJ1-2; D is unclear. Germline loops: CDR1 LNHDA, CDR2 SQIVND (reference sequence). The CDR3 spans 11 residues.

This clone was detected only once. The chain joins TRBV18 to TRBJ2-5; possibly TRBD2 for D (6 bases). CDR1 KGHSH and CDR2 LQKENI come from the germline V gene. V was pared by 2 bases and J by 5 bases, with 12 bases between. The CDR3 has 14 residues. Here the CDR3 reads CASSPNTGRETQYF. The CDR3 DNA reads as TGTGCCAGCTCACCAAATACGGGGAGGGAGACCCAGTACTTC.

This clone was recorded a few times. This sequence joins TRBV2 and TRBJ2-4, with D perhaps TRBD1 (6 bases). From germline, CDR1 is SNHLY and CDR2 FYNNEI. CDR3 length: 11 amino acids. V gave up 10 bases and J gave up 5 bases, with 9 bases separating them. The CDR3 loop reads CATRQENIQYF. The DNA for the CDR3 is TGTGCCACTAGACAGGAAAACATTCAGTACTTC. The complete variable domain, with remaining parts taken from reference TRBV2 and TRBJ2-4, reads EPEVTQTPSHQVTQMGQEVILRCVPISNHLYFYWYRQILGQKVEFLVSFYNNEISEKSEIFDDQFSVERPDGSNFTLKIRSTKLEDSAMYFCATRQENIQYFGAGTRLSVL.

The chain carries TRBV6-2 or TRBV6-3 and TRBJ2-7; TRBD2 agrees at 15 bases. The CDR3 extends over 15 amino acids. Germline V gene data show CDR1 as MNHEY and CDR2 as SVGEGT. J lost 7 bases, V lost 6 bases, and 7 bases had no gene match. The CDR3 DNA is TGTGCCAGCAGCAAGGGACTAGCGGGAGGTCGGGAGCAGTACTTC. Protein: CASSKGLAGGREQYF.

In DNA, the CDR3 is TGTGCCAGCAGCCAAGTTAGCGGTCCCAAGGGCGAAGCTTTCTTT. Encoded protein: CASSQVSGPKGEAFF. The chain combines TRBV3-1 (or the pseudogene TRBV3-2) with TRBJ1-1; no definite D call. Trimming removed 1 base from V and 8 bases from J, with 17 bases in between. CDR1 is LGHDT and CDR2 is YNNKEL in the germline V gene (reference sequence). The CDR3 is made up of 15 amino acids.

To note about this clone: This sample also contains other DNA sequences that code for the same CDR3. The CDR3 sequence: CSAGGDTQYF. The CDR3 DNA follows: TGCAGTGCTGGTGGAGATACGCAGTATTTT. The genes are TRBV20-1 and TRBJ2-3; no clear D gene. Germline CDR1 is DFQATT and CDR2 is SNEGSKA (reference sequence). Trimming removed 5 bases at V and 5 bases at J, with 5 bases between. This CDR3 spans 10 amino acids.

J is TRBJ1-3 and V is TRBV6-5; a weak D match, TRBD1 (6 bases). The CDR3 consists of 16 residues. CDR1 is MNHEY, CDR2 SVGAGI, per germline. The ends were cut back, 1 base at V and 0 bases at J, with 10 bases in the middle. The CDR3 nucleotides read TGTGCCAGCAGTTACTTAGGACAGAGCTCTGGAAACACCATATATTTT. Translating it yields CASSYLGQSSGNTIYF.

This clone rates as hyperexpanded (1% or more). The chain employs TRBV28 and TRBJ1-2, with no clear D. The germline V and J ends were trimmed by 2 bases and 4 bases, with 5 bases remaining between them. Germline values: CDR1 MDHEN, CDR2 SYDVKM. The CDR3 has 12 amino acids. The CDR3 loop is CASSLHIYGYTF. The DNA for the CDR3 is TGTGCCAGCAGTTTACACATCTATGGCTACACCTTC.

The count of this clone is one. V and J are TRBV18 and TRBJ1-4; D is undetermined. Germline CDR1 and CDR2: KGHSH and LQKENI. The V end was cut by 1 base, the J end by 7 bases, with 4 bases between. The CDR3 length is 12 residues. CDR3 sequence reads: CASSPQSEKLFF. CDR3 coding DNA: TGTGCCAGCTCACCACAATCTGAAAAACTGTTTTTT.

V is TRBV11-2 and J is TRBJ2-3; unclear D gene. V was pared by 5 bases and J by 0 bases, with 3 bases between. The CDR3 totals 12 residues. Germline V CDR1 and CDR2: SGHAT, FQNNGV. CDR3 sequence reads: CASSTSTDTQYF. Here the CDR3 DNA reads TGTGCCAGCAGCACCAGCACAGATACGCAGTATTTT.

V and J are TRBV7-2 and TRBJ1-1, with D hard to call. Trimming cost V 0 bases and J 5 bases, with 7 bases left between them. The CDR3 covers 13 residues. Per the germline V gene, CDR1 is SGHTA and CDR2 is FQGNSA. For the CDR3, the DNA is TGTGCCAGCAGCTTAGCTTACGGGACTGAAGCTTTCTTT. Translation: CASSLAYGTEAFF.

The chain carries TRBV19 and TRBJ2-3; the D gene could be TRBD1 or TRBD2 (5 bases each). Trimming pared 11 bases from V and 3 bases from J, leaving 18 bases between. Germline V gives CDR1 LNHDA, CDR2 SQIVND (reference sequence). The CDR3 sequence is 14 residues long. This chain's CDR3 is CAARRAGATDTQYF. In nucleotides, the CDR3 is TGTGCCGCCCGGCGGGCTGGGGCAACAGATACGCAGTATTTT.

The chain carries TRBV9 and TRBJ1-1; D not resolved. The CDR3 extends over 13 amino acids. Trimming removed 0 bases at V and 3 bases at J, with 6 bases between. CDR1 and CDR2 from the germline V gene are SGDLS and YYNGEE. The CDR3 protein is CASSVAMDTEAFF. The CDR3 nucleotides read TGTGCCAGCAGCGTAGCGATGGACACTGAAGCTTTCTTT. Drawing the rest from reference TRBV9 and TRBJ1-1, the complete variable domain is DSGVTQTPKHLITATGQRVTLRCSPRSGDLSVYWYQQSLDQGLQFLIQYYNGEERAKGNILERFSAQQFPDLHSELNLSSLELGDSALYFCASSVAMDTEAFFGQGTRLTVV.

V gene TRBV19 combines with J gene TRBJ1-2, with 8 bases identical to TRBD1. The germline CDR1 and CDR2 sequences are LNHDA and SQIVND (reference sequence). This CDR3 spans 15 amino acids. Trimming took 10 bases from V and 2 from J; bases not matched to a gene: 12. CDR3 nucleotide sequence: TGTGCCATCAATGGTCGGACAGGGCGCAACTATGGCTACACCTTC. Its translation: CAINGRTGRNYGYTF.

The chain uses TRBV6-5 and TRBJ1-6; D not resolved. The germline gives CDR1 MNHEY, CDR2 SVGAGI. Trimming removed 3 bases from V and 10 bases from J, with 10 bases in between. The CDR3 sequence is 13 residues long. The CDR3 sequence is CASSYRAESPLHF. CDR3 bases: TGTGCCAGCAGTTATCGGGCCGAATCACCCCTCCACTTT.

CDR3 DNA sequence: TGTGCCAGCAGTTTAGCAGGGAGGAATACTGAAGCTTTCTTT. Its protein product is CASSLAGRNTEAFF. This sequence joins TRBV27 and TRBJ1-1; possible D gene TRBD1, 5 bases. With 2 bases removed from V and 5 bases from J, the gap between germline ends came to 12 bases. Germline assignment: CDR1 MNHEY and CDR2 SMNVEV (reference sequence). CDR3 length equals 14 residues.

The chain recombines TRBV13 with TRBJ2-4; either TRBD1 or TRBD2 may fit D (6 bases each). The CDR3 is made up of 15 amino acids. Germline CDR1 and CDR2: PRHDT and FYEKMQ (reference sequence). Trimming left V 5 bases short and J 6 bases short, with 17 bases between. The chain's CDR3 is CASSPLGGGRNIQYF. The CDR3 region has the DNA TGTGCCAGCAGCCCCCTAGGAGGGGGGAGAAACATTCAGTACTTC. Using reference TRBV13 and TRBJ2-4 for the parts outside the CDR3, the full variable domain is AAGVIQSPRHLIKEKRETATLKCYPIPRHDTVYWYQQGPGQDPQFLISFYEKMQSDKGSIPDRFSAQQFSDYHSELNMSSLELGDSALYFCASSPLGGGRNIQYFGAGTRLSVL.

This chain links TRBV9 with TRBJ2-5, with 8 bases that match TRBD2. Germline loops: CDR1 SGDLS, CDR2 YYNGEE. The length of the CDR3 is 14 residues. The ends lost 4 bases at V and 5 bases at J; junction bases unmatched: 7. This CDR3 reads CASSKGLALETQYF. The CDR3 nucleotides read TGTGCCAGCAGCAAAGGACTAGCCCTGGAGACCCAGTACTTC. Filled out from reference TRBV9 and TRBJ2-5, the complete variable domain reads DSGVTQTPKHLITATGQRVTLRCSPRSGDLSVYWYQQSLDQGLQFLIQYYNGEERAKGNILERFSAQQFPDLHSELNLSSLELGDSALYFCASSKGLALETQYFGPGTRLLVL.

J is TRBJ2-7 and V is TRBV4-3; D possibly corresponds to TRBD1 (5 bases). The CDR3 length is 15 residues. V dropped 2 bases and J dropped 5 bases, with 16 bases sitting between them. CDR1 LGHNA and CDR2 YSLEER come from the germline V gene. As DNA, the CDR3 is TGCGCCAGCAGCCAACAGCAGGGATGGTCGGACGAGCAGTACTTC. Amino acid sequence: CASSQQQGWSDEQYF.

The J gene is TRBJ2-7, the V gene TRBV4-1; TRBD1 might be the D (5 bases). This CDR3 has 14 residues. In germline, CDR1 is MGHRA, CDR2 YSYEKL. Trimming pared 0 bases from V and 0 bases from J, leaving 6 bases between. In DNA form, the CDR3 reads TGCGCCAGCAGCCAAGACGGACACTCCTACGAGCAGTACTTC. Translation gives CASSQDGHSYEQYF.

The V and J genes are TRBV20-1 and TRBJ1-5; 7 bases fit TRBD1. This CDR3 is 14 amino acids long. Per the germline V gene, CDR1 is DFQATT and CDR2 is SNEGSKA (reference sequence). J was trimmed by 4 bases and V by 3 bases; bases with no gene match: 6. The CDR3 is CSASGAGGNQPQHF. The CDR3 bases are TGCAGTGCTAGTGGGGCAGGGGGAAATCAGCCCCAGCATTTT.

This clone was counted a single time. The chain uses TRBV5-8 and TRBJ1-6; 8 bases match TRBD1. V lost 0 bases to trimming and J lost 9 bases; unmatched junction nucleotides: 8. CDR1 SGHTS and CDR2 YDEGEE come from the germline V gene. The CDR3 loop spans 16 amino acids. The CDR3 is CASSLGSGQGSSPLHF. The CDR3 DNA is TGTGCCAGCAGCTTGGGCTCAGGACAGGGCTCTTCACCCCTCCACTTT.

This clone was found a few times. This rearrangement joins TRBV27 to TRBJ1-1; D gene unclear. V was trimmed by 2 bases and J by 0 bases, leaving 4 bases between them. The CDR3 runs to 13 residues. The germline V gene has CDR1 MNHEY and CDR2 SMNVEV (reference sequence). As DNA, the CDR3 is TGTGCCAGCAGTTTACAGGTGAACACTGAAGCTTTCTTT. This sequence encodes CASSLQVNTEAFF.